Described below is a single TCR beta chain sequence and its context. The target antigen is unknown. A much more abundant neighbour one base away suggests this may be a read error. The data stem from a study of response to subunit inactivated influenza vaccine. Study results and limitations: Authors suggested few new T cells are recruited by each seasonal influenza vaccination.

The CDR3 consists of 19 residues. Germline loops: CDR1 DFQATT, CDR2 SNEGSKA (reference sequence). Trimming took 0 bases from V and 7 from J, leaving 28 bases between them. TCRdb analysed the RT-PCR reads with MiXCR anew, one entry per CDR3 protein. The sample lists hundreds of thousands of distinct CDR3 sequences; 14% were seen once. The chain recombines TRBV20-1 with TRBJ2-1; TRBD2 is a possible D gene (6 bases). This clonotype was obtained from a man aged 50 to 60 who received an inactivated influenza vaccine. This specimen consisted of PBMCs from blood, obtained around 15 days before vaccination. The CDR3 is CSARDLHGTQPFLGNEQFF. In DNA, the CDR3 is TGCAGTGCTAGAGATCTTCACGGGACTCAACCCTTCTTGGGGAATGAGCAGTTCTTC.